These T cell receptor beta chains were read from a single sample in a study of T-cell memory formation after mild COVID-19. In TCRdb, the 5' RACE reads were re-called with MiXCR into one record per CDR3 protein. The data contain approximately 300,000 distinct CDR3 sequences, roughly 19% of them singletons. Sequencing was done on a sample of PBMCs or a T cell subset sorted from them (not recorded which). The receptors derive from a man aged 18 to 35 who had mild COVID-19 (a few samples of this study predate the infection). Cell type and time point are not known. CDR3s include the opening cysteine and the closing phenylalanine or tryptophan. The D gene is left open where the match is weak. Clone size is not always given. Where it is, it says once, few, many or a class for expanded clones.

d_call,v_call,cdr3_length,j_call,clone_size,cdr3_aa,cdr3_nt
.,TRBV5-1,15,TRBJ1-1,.,CASSPMDGMNTEAFF,TGCGCCAGCAGCCCGATGGACGGCATGAACACTGAAGCTTTCTTT
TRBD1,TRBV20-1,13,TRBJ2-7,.,CSAGGTGGYEQYF,TGCAGTGCTGGCGGGACAGGGGGCTACGAGCAGTACTTC
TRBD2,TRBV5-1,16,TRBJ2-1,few,CASRPFLAGLYNEQFF,TGCGCCAGCAGGCCATTTCTAGCGGGGCTATACAATGAGCAGTTCTTC
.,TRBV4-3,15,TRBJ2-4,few,CASSQVMGEENIQYF,TGCGCCAGCAGCCAAGTCATGGGTGAGGAAAACATTCAGTACTTC
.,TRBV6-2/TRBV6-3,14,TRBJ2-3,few,CASSYLANTDTQYF,TGTGCCAGCAGTTACTTGGCGAACACAGATACGCAGTATTTT
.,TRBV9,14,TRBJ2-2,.,CASSPERETGELFF,TGTGCCAGCAGCCCGGAACGGGAAACCGGGGAGCTGTTTTTT
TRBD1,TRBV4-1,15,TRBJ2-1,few,CASSPAGTGYNEQFF,TGCGCCAGCAGCCCAGCCGGGACAGGGTACAATGAGCAGTTCTTC
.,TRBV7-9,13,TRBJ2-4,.,CASSPGIQNIQYF,TGTGCCAGCAGCCCCGGGATCCAAAACATTCAGTACTTC
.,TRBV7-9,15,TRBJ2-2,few,CASSLSVRASMELFF,TGTGCCAGCAGCTTATCGGTTAGGGCCTCCATGGAGCTGTTTTTT
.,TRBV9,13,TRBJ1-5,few,CASSVDYDQPQHF,TGTGCCAGCAGCGTAGATTACGATCAGCCCCAGCATTTT
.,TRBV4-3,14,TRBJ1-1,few,CASSHARRGTEAFF,TGCGCCAGCAGCCACGCAAGGCGAGGGACTGAAGCTTTCTTT
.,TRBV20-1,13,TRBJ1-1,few,CSARWGGPTEAFF,TGCAGTGCTAGATGGGGAGGGCCAACTGAAGCTTTCTTT
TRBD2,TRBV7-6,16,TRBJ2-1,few,CASSTPSGGARDEQFF,TGTGCCAGCAGCACCCCTAGCGGGGGGGCCAGAGATGAGCAGTTCTTC
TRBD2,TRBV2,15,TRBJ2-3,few,CASSGTSEPTDTQYF,TGTGCCAGCAGTGGGACTAGCGAACCCACAGATACGCAGTATTTT
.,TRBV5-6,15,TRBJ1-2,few,CASSLGENRGYGYTF,TGTGCCAGCAGCTTGGGCGAAAACCGCGGCTATGGCTACACCTTC
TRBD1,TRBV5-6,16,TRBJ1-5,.,CASSAGTGGGNQPQHF,TGTGCCAGCAGCGCCGGGACAGGGGGCGGCAATCAGCCCCAGCATTTT
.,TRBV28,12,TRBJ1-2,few,CASSPYYGGYTF,TGTGCCAGCAGTCCATACTACGGAGGCTACACCTTC
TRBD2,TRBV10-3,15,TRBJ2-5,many,CAIKTSGGEEETQYF,TGTGCCATCAAGACTAGCGGGGGGGAGGAAGAGACCCAGTACTTC
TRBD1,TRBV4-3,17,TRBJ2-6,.,CASSQRGGLSGANVLTF,TGCGCCAGCAGCCAGAGAGGGGGCCTTTCCGGGGCCAACGTCCTGACTTTC